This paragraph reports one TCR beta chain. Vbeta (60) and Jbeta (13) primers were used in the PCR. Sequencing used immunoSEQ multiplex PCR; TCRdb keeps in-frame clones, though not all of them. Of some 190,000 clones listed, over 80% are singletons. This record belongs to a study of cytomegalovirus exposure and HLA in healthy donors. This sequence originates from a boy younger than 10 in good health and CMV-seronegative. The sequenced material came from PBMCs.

CDR3 in DNA: TGTGCCATCATACTACAGGGCCACAATGAGCAGTTCTTC. Translation: CAIILQGHNEQFF. The rearrangement uses TRBV6-1 and TRBJ2-1; a possible D gene is TRBD1 (6 bases). Germline CDR1 is MNHNS and CDR2 is SASEGT. Trimming stripped 10 bases from V and 5 bases from J, with 15 bases between. The CDR3 sequence is 13 residues long.